This TCR beta chain was sequenced for a study of T cell responses to AZD1222 COVID-19 vaccine (dated by TCRdb to 2020 to 2022). Concerning the study at large: Because spike-specific TCR depth and breadth did not differ between the two schedules, AZD1222 recipients who got a second dose at roughly 4 weeks were pooled with those who got a second dose at roughly 12 weeks. A total of 233 trial participants underwent TCR sequencing, of whom about 210 received two doses of AZD1222 and approximately 25 received two doses of the MenACWY control vaccine. Trial participants were enrolled by age into subgroups of 18-55, 56-69 and 70-plus years, and around 150, 28 and 57 TCR-sequenced participants, respectively, were included in these subgroups.

The CDR3 regions of human TCRbeta chains were subjected to immunosequencing. Turning to the authors' computational methods: Repertoire TCRs were matched against a reference library of SARS-CoV-2-specific TCRs generated with the MIRA antigen-specificity platform. Breadth meant the fraction of unique TCRs that were SARS-CoV-2-associated, whereas depth meant the fraction of total T cells that were SARS-CoV-2-associated. Using the MIRA data, each spike-specific TCR was mapped to the spike region that the TCR reacts to and placed in a CD4 or CD8 class. Log10-transformed breadth and depth values were compared by one-way ANOVA with Sidak's multiple comparisons tests. TCRdb retrieved this table from immuneACCESS and kept in-frame rearrangements only. Not all clones are present; in checked studies, unresolved V genes account for under half, and no reason is known for the remainder. The V and J calls and clone size come from that table; D and trimming were worked out from the DNA. The sample records 100,000 to 150,000 clones, 88% of which are singletons. The biggest ten clones account for 4% to 4.5% of the sample.

Study-wide findings and limitations: Most participants were white British and females outnumbered males, and the authors suggested that clonal diversity may have been underestimated. Epitopes outside the regions mutated in the B.1.351 and B.1.1.7 variants were reportedly recognized by nearly half of the unique spike-specific TCRs. Conclusions about previously exposed vaccinees are limited because only six or seven AZD1222 recipients were SARS-CoV-2 seropositive at baseline. Because no day 14 peak-response samples were available, repertoires were characterized only after the peak T cell response. CD4 TCRs associated with the vaccine covered the entire spike protein, and the dominant responses were in regions 160-218 and 743-854. After two AZD1222 doses, spike-specific TCR breadth and depth were significantly higher than at day 0 and than in MenACWY recipients. The 56-69-year group was small, and its depth increase did not reach significance, likely because of low power.

Reading the label with the study, this specimen's time point is: baseline before first vaccination. Vaccinee samples were obtained from the UK trials COV001 and COV002, which included a single-blind randomized controlled phase 2/3 trial of AZD1222 (ChAdOx1 nCoV-19) in healthy adults. For TCRbeta chain sequencing, PBMC samples were collected from trial participants at day 0 and at day 28 after the second dose. Concerning this clone: Its antigen remains unidentified. No quality values exist for individual bases; no much larger clone is one base distant.

Between the V and J ends, shortened by 6 bases and 0 bases respectively, the junction contains 15 bases. The CDR3 starts with the cysteine, ends with the phenylalanine, and has 17 residues. The only DNA kept is the CDR3, 51 bases in frame from the first base. From a lookup of the germline V gene (reference sequence), CDR1 and CDR2 are WNHNN and SYGVQD. Rearrangement joined TRBV10-1 to TRBJ1-6; the D gene cannot be resolved reliably. The receptor comes from an adult in good health. The starting material was peripheral blood, obtained on day 0 of AZD1222 vaccination. The sequenced DNA is TGCGCCAGCAGACGGTACTTGGGTTTCTCCTATAATTCACCCCTCCACTTT. This yields the protein CASRRYLGFSYNSPLHF.